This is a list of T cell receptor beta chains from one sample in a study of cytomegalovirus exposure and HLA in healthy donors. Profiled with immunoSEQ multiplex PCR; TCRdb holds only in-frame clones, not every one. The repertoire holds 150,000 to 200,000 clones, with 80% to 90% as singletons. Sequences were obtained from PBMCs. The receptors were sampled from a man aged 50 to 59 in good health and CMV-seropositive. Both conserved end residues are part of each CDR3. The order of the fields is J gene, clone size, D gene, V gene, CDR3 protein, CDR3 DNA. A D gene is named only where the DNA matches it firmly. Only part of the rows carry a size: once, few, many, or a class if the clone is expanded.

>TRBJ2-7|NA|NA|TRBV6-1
CASSEGSDNSYEQYF
TGTGCCAGCAGTGAAGGATCTGACAATTCCTACGAGCAGTACTTC
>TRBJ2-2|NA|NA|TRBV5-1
CASSVTGSSGGELFF
TGCGCCAGCAGCGTCACAGGGAGCAGCGGCGGGGAGCTGTTTTTT
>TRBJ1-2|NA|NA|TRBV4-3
CASSPEWSGDYGYTF
TGCGCCAGCAGCCCTGAGTGGTCGGGAGACTATGGCTACACCTTC
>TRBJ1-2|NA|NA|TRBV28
CASSLSPDYGYTF
TGTGCCAGCAGTTTATCCCCCGACTATGGCTACACCTTC
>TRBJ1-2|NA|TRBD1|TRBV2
CASKPGTANLYGYTF
TGTGCCAGCAAGCCCGGGACAGCCAATCTCTATGGCTACACCTTC
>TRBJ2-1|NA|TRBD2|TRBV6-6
CASTTSGGAIDEQFF
TGTGCCAGCACCACTAGCGGGGGGGCCATCGATGAGCAGTTCTTC
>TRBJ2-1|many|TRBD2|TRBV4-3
CASSPGTSGSGEQFF
TGCGCCAGCAGTCCCGGGACTAGCGGGTCGGGGGAGCAGTTCTTC
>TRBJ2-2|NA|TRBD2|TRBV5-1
CASSSTSGRGGELFF
TGCGCCAGCAGCTCTACTAGCGGGAGAGGCGGGGAGCTGTTTTTT
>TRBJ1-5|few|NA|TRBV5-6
CASSSTQGYGNQPQHF
TGTGCCAGCAGCTCAACACAGGGATATGGCAATCAGCCCCAGCATTTT
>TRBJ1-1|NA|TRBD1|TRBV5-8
CASSLQGAEMNTEAFF
TGTGCCAGCAGCCTACAGGGGGCCGAGATGAACACTGAAGCTTTCTTT
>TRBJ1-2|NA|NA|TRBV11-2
CASSHDSAPFYGYTF
TGTGCCAGCAGCCACGACAGTGCCCCATTCTATGGCTACACCTTC
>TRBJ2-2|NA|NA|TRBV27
CASSLWPTGISTGELFF
TGTGCCAGCAGTTTATGGCCTACAGGGATTAGCACCGGGGAGCTGTTTTTT
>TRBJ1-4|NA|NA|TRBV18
CASSQSTGSNEKLFF
TGTGCCAGCTCTCAATCCACAGGGTCTAATGAAAAACTGTTTTTT
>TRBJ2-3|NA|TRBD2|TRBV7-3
CASSLVGSGTQTSTDTQYF
TGTGCCAGCAGCTTAGTCGGTAGCGGGACCCAGACTAGCACAGATACGCAGTATTTT
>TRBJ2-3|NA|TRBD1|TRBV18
CASSKQNTGTDITDTQYF
TGTGCCAGCTCAAAACAGAATACCGGGACAGACATCACAGATACGCAGTATTTT
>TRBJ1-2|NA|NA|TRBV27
CASSSGPYGYTF
TGTGCCAGCAGTTCAGGTCCCTATGGCTACACCTTC
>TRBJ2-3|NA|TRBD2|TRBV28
CASSYKRGGRHF
TGTGCCAGCAGCTACAAGCGGGGGGGTCGGCATTTT
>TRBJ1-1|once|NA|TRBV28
CASTLFRGYNTEAFF
TGTGCCAGCACCCTTTTCCGAGGCTACAACACTGAAGCTTTCTTT
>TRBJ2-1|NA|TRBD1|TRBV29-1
CSVARDRGLAPLHNEQFF
TGCAGCGTGGCTAGGGACAGGGGGCTTGCTCCCCTCCACAATGAGCAGTTCTTC
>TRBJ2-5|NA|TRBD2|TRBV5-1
CASSSSPGGQETQYF
TGCGCCAGCAGCTCCAGCCCGGGGGGCCAAGAGACCCAGTACTTC
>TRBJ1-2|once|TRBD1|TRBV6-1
CASIESGTGPKGYTF
TGTGCCAGCATCGAATCCGGGACAGGTCCTAAGGGCTACACCTTC
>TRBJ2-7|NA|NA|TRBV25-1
CASSETGTPAYEQYF
TGTGCCAGCAGTGAAACGGGGACACCCGCCTACGAGCAGTACTTC
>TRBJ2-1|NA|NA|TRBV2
CASSVARYGEDPTYRYNEQFF
TGTGCCAGCAGTGTCGCTCGTTACGGGGAGGATCCAACTTACCGATACAATGAGCAGTTCTTC